The 29 T cell receptor beta chains reported below all come from one sample, sequenced in a study of beta chain features in type 1 diabetes. Study-level results: TCRB CDR3s from Type 1 diabetes patients were moderately but significantly shorter in all four CD4+ subsets.

Antigen specificity for these receptors is unknown. Reverse transcribing all isolated RNA meant expressed TCRB transcripts were sequenced. TCRdb's copy holds only in-frame clones and misses some; the assay was immunoSEQ multiplex PCR. The sample lists around 340,000 clones, around 9.7% occurring once. Sequencing was performed on central memory CD4+ T cells from blood. The receptors stem from a man aged 25-45 years with type 1 diabetes.

The chain employs TRBV9 and TRBJ2-7; weak D call: TRBD1 (6 bases). This CDR3 has 13 residues. Trimming cost V 8 bases and J 1 base, with 13 bases left between them. Germline loops: CDR1 SGDLS, CDR2 YYNGEE. DNA of the CDR3: TGTGCCAGTAGTAGGGACACTTCCTACGAGCAGTACTTC. It translates to CASSRDTSYEQYF.

CDR3 in amino acids: CASSAALWETQYF. CDR3 sequence (DNA): TGTGCCAGCAGCGCCGCCCTTTGGGAGACCCAGTACTTC. The chain uses TRBV9 and TRBJ2-5; no definite D call. The CDR3 covers 13 residues. V was clipped by 3 bases and J by 5 bases, with 11 bases between them. The germline V gene encodes CDR1 SGDLS and CDR2 YYNGEE.

This clone has a handful of counts. V and J are TRBV9 and TRBJ2-5; D is perhaps TRBD1 (5 bases). CDR3 length equals 16 residues. Germline values: CDR1 SGDLS, CDR2 YYNGEE. V lost 4 bases to trimming and J lost 5 bases, with 21 bases between them. This CDR3 is CASSLGLTFLGETQYF. The DNA of the CDR3 is TGTGCCAGCAGCCTGGGGCTAACTTTCTTAGGGGAGACCCAGTACTTC.

V gene TRBV6-6 combines with J gene TRBJ1-1; weak D call: TRBD1 (5 bases). This CDR3 is 13 amino acids long. Germline-derived CDR1 and CDR2 are MNHNY and SVGAGI (reference sequence). V lost 6 bases and J lost 2, with 10 bases in between. CDR3 nucleotide sequence: TGTGCCAGCAGGACAGACTTTAACACTGAAGCTTTCTTT. Amino acids: CASRTDFNTEAFF.

V usage is TRBV7-6 and J usage is TRBJ2-7, with D possibly TRBD2 on 6 matching bases. CDR3 length equals 15 residues. The V gene's germline CDR1 is SGHVS and CDR2 FNYEAQ. The ends were cut back, 3 bases at V and 0 bases at J, with 12 bases in the middle. The CDR3 DNA is TGTGCCAGCAGCTTTTCTAGCGAGAGCTCCTACGAGCAGTACTTC. Its translation is CASSFSSESSYEQYF.

The CDR3 loop is CASSPKGEGARDETQYF. The CDR3 DNA reads TGCGCCAGCAGCCCCAAGGGCGAGGGGGCAAGGGACGAGACCCAGTACTTC. The J gene is TRBJ2-5, the V gene TRBV4-1, with 7 bases identical to TRBD1. V lost 4 bases to trimming and J lost 5 bases; unmatched junction nucleotides: 16. CDR3 size: 17 residues. Germline CDR1 reads MGHRA; CDR2 reads YSYEKL.

Only a few counts were recorded for this clone. The chain combines TRBV6-6 with TRBJ1-5; no reliable D call. V was trimmed by 5 bases and J by 7 bases, leaving 12 bases between them. The CDR3 totals 13 residues. CDR1 and CDR2 from the germline V gene are MNHNY and SVGAGI (reference sequence). In DNA, the CDR3 is TGTGCCAGCAGTGTAGAAATTGGACAGCCCCAGCATTTT. Encoded protein: CASSVEIGQPQHF.

This chain joins TRBV5-6 and TRBJ2-7; 8 bases fit TRBD1. From germline, CDR1 is SGHDT and CDR2 YYEEEE. The CDR3 covers 15 residues. The junction had 7 bases not matched to a gene; V was cut back by 0 bases and J by 5 bases. CDR3 coding DNA: TGTGCCAGCAGCTTGGGGACAGGGAGGACCGACGAGCAGTACTTC. Translation gives CASSLGTGRTDEQYF.

This clone has more than one count but fewer than ten. J is TRBJ2-3 and V is TRBV13; TRBD1 agrees at 10 bases. J was trimmed by 3 bases and V by 3 bases; bases with no gene match: 6. Germline V CDR1 and CDR2: PRHDT, FYEKMQ (reference sequence). This CDR3 has 16 residues. The CDR3 loop is CASSFGQGVATDTQYF. CDR3 nucleotides: TGTGCCAGCAGCTTTGGACAGGGGGTGGCAACAGATACGCAGTATTTT.

The J gene is TRBJ2-2, the V gene TRBV2; TRBD1 matches at 7 bases. There are 16 residues in the CDR3. Germline lookup yields CDR1 SNHLY and CDR2 FYNNEI. Trimming removed 6 bases from V and 1 base from J; junction bases left unmatched: 8. CDR3 residues: CASSPGQLKNTGELFF. The CDR3 DNA reads TGTGCCAGCAGCCCGGGACAGCTAAAGAACACCGGGGAGCTGTTTTTT.

This clone was counted many times. The chain has TRBV29-1 and TRBJ2-3; 7 bases align to TRBD1. CDR3 length: 13 residues. J was trimmed by 0 bases and V by 6 bases; bases with no gene match: 3. In germline, CDR1 is SQVTM, CDR2 ANQGSEA. Here the CDR3 DNA reads TGCAGCGTCGTAGGGGGCAGCACAGATACGCAGTATTTT. This sequence encodes CSVVGGSTDTQYF.

In this sample, this clone turned up a few times. The chain links TRBV4-3 to TRBJ1-4, with a weak D call TRBD1 (5 bases). Per germline, CDR1 LGHNA and CDR2 YSLEER. The CDR3 sequence is 14 residues long. V was shortened by 0 bases and J by 7 bases, with 9 bases between the two germline ends. For the CDR3, the DNA is TGCGCCAGCAGCCAAGAGAGGGACGGTGAAAAACTGTTTTTT. Encoded protein: CASSQERDGEKLFF.

J is TRBJ2-7 and V is TRBV14; TRBD1 agrees at 10 bases. The germline gives CDR1 SGHDN, CDR2 FVKESK. CDR3 length equals 15 residues. With V trimmed by 1 base and J by 6 bases, 6 bases remained unmatched. The CDR3 DNA is TGTGCCAGCAGCCAAGTTGCCGGACAGGGGGGCGAGCAGTACTTC. It codes for CASSQVAGQGGEQYF.

V gene TRBV6-5 combines with J gene TRBJ2-5, with D perhaps TRBD2 (5 bases). The CDR3 spans 15 residues. The V end was cut by 0 bases, the J end by 2 bases, with 10 bases between. Looked up from germline, CDR1 is MNHEY and CDR2 is SVGAGI. This CDR3 is CASSYSRAGQETQYF. Here the CDR3 DNA reads TGTGCCAGCAGTTACTCGAGGGCGGGTCAAGAGACCCAGTACTTC.

The chain combines TRBV27 with TRBJ2-3; D remains ambiguous. CDR1 is MNHEY and CDR2 is SMNVEV in the germline V gene (reference sequence). This CDR3 has 15 amino acids. V lost 0 bases to trimming and J lost 3 bases, with 10 bases between them. The CDR3 protein is CASSLSYKGTDTQYF. DNA of the CDR3: TGTGCCAGCAGTTTATCGTATAAGGGAACAGATACGCAGTATTTT.

This clone was recorded a few times. The J gene is TRBJ2-1, the V gene TRBV27; 7 bases are a match to TRBD1. The length of the CDR3 is 14 residues. CDR1 is MNHEY and CDR2 is SMNVEV in the germline V gene (reference sequence). V lost 5 bases to trimming and J lost 7 bases; unmatched junction nucleotides: 8. The CDR3 DNA sequence: TGTGCCAGCAGTCCGACAGGGTTTCGGAATGAGCAGTTCTTC. It is translated as CASSPTGFRNEQFF.

This clone was seen only a few times. This chain links TRBV27 with TRBJ2-6, with TRBD1 as a possible D gene (5 bases). Germline loops: CDR1 MNHEY, CDR2 SMNVEV (reference sequence). The V end lost 2 bases, the J end lost 2 bases, and 13 bases lay between the germline ends. The CDR3 loop spans 17 amino acids. The CDR3 region is CASSLKPSGTGANVLTF. The CDR3 DNA reads TGTGCCAGCAGTTTAAAACCCTCAGGGACTGGGGCCAACGTCCTGACTTTC. The full variable domain, rest sourced from reference TRBV27 and TRBJ2-6, is EAQVTQNPRYLITVTGKKLTVTCSQNMNHEYMSWYRQDPGLGLRQIYYSMNVEVTDKGDVPEGYKVSRKEKRNFPLILESPSPNQTSLYFCASSLKPSGTGANVLTFGAGSRLTVL.

The chain couples TRBV6-5 to TRBJ2-2; D may be TRBD2 (6 bases). The CDR3 contains 15 residues. Germline V gene data show CDR1 as MNHEY and CDR2 as SVGAGI. Trimming pared 4 bases from V and 5 bases from J, leaving 14 bases between. CDR3 DNA sequence: TGTGCCAGCAGTTCCCGGCGGGGCCGAACCGGGGAGCTGTTTTTT. It encodes CASSSRRGRTGELFF.

The rearrangement uses TRBV18 and TRBJ1-1; D gene unclear. V was trimmed by 2 bases and J by 5 bases, leaving 12 bases between them. The CDR3 contains 14 residues. Germline assignment: CDR1 KGHSH and CDR2 LQKENI. The DNA for the CDR3 is TGTGCCAGCTCACCAACTATAGAGGGTACTGAAGCTTTCTTT. Translation: CASSPTIEGTEAFF.

This clone was counted between two and nine times. This rearrangement joins TRBV5-4 to TRBJ1-2; D might be TRBD1 (6 bases). V shed 2 bases and J shed 3 bases, with 11 bases lying between them. This CDR3 is built from 14 residues. Germline values: CDR1 SGHNT, CDR2 YYREEE (reference sequence). DNA for the CDR3: TGTGCCAGCAGCTTCCCGGGGGCGGACTATGGCTACACCTTC. Encoded protein: CASSFPGADYGYTF.

The gene calls are TRBV4-1 and TRBJ2-3; 8 bases align to TRBD2. This CDR3 has 14 amino acids. Per the germline V gene, CDR1 is MGHRA and CDR2 is YSYEKL. With 6 bases clipped from V and 4 bases from J, the junction kept 6 bases outside the gene matches. This CDR3 is CASRDTGGADTQYF. CDR3 DNA: TGCGCCAGCAGGGACACCGGGGGGGCAGATACGCAGTATTTT.

This clone was picked up a small number of times. The chain has TRBV5-6 and TRBJ1-4; D gene ambiguous. CDR1 and CDR2 (germline): SGHDT, YYEEEE. V was pared by 7 bases and J by 0 bases, with 10 bases between. The CDR3 sequence is 14 residues long. CDR3 loop: CASAPGATNEKLFF. The CDR3 DNA reads as TGTGCCAGCGCCCCCGGGGCAACTAATGAAAAACTGTTTTTT. The full variable domain, with the rest looked up from reference TRBV5-6 and TRBJ1-4, is DAGVTQSPTHLIKTRGQQVTLRCSPKSGHDTVSWYQQALGQGPQFIFQYYEEEERQRGNFPDRFSGHQFPNYSSELNVNALLLGDSALYLCASAPGATNEKLFFGSGTQLSVL.

The chain has TRBV4-2 and TRBJ2-2, with TRBD1 as a possible D gene (5 bases). The CDR3 is 18 residues long. The germline V and J ends were trimmed by 0 bases and 6 bases, with 20 bases remaining between them. The germline CDR1 and CDR2 sequences are LGHNA and YNFKEQ. The CDR3 sequence is CASSQDGVGGRGSGELFF. CDR3 coding DNA: TGTGCCAGCAGCCAAGATGGTGTAGGCGGTAGGGGCTCCGGGGAGCTGTTTTTT.

Ten or more counts support this clone. As DNA, the CDR3 is TGTGCCAGCTCACTCGGGGCGGACTCTGGAAACACCATATATTTT. This gives the protein CASSLGADSGNTIYF. V and J are TRBV18 and TRBJ1-3, with D possibly matching TRBD1 (5 bases). V lost 4 bases, J lost 0 bases, and 10 bases lay in between. The CDR3 spans 15 residues. Germline V CDR1 and CDR2: KGHSH, LQKENI.

This rearrangement joins TRBV29-1 to TRBJ1-2, with D unresolved. CDR1 and CDR2 from the germline V gene are SQVTM and ANQGSEA. The CDR3 covers 12 residues. Trimming took 5 bases from V and 5 from J, leaving 12 bases between them. The DNA of the CDR3 is TGCAGCGTTCCCCGGCAACTGTATGGCTACACCTTC. Translation: CSVPRQLYGYTF.

This clone showed up many times. The CDR3 sequence: CASSTGPAHEQYF. The CDR3 DNA is TGTGCCAGCAGCACGGGACCGGCCCACGAGCAGTACTTC. The V and J genes are TRBV7-2 and TRBJ2-7; D may correspond to TRBD1 or TRBD2 (5 bases each). The CDR3 has 13 residues. Germline V gives CDR1 SGHTA, CDR2 FQGNSA. Trimming removed 5 bases from V and 5 bases from J, with 13 bases in between.

CDR3 amino acids: CATSRGEGDYGYTF. CDR3 coding DNA: TGCGCCACGTCGCGTGGCGAGGGAGACTATGGCTACACCTTC. The rearrangement joins TRBV4-3 to TRBJ1-2; D uncertain. The CDR3 spans 14 residues. In germline, CDR1 is LGHNA, CDR2 YSLEER. V was shortened by 10 bases and J by 3 bases, with 18 bases between the two germline ends.

This sequence joins TRBV7-8 and TRBJ2-5; D not certain. The CDR3 totals 15 residues. With 5 bases removed from V and 4 bases from J, the gap between germline ends came to 17 bases. The germline CDR1 and CDR2 sequences are SGHVS and FQNEAQ. The CDR3 loop reads CASSPRVSVGETQYF. The CDR3 nucleotides read TGTGCCAGCAGCCCCCGAGTTTCGGTCGGAGAGACCCAGTACTTC.

This clone was observed a few times. The chain uses TRBV6-5 and TRBJ2-7; the D is unclear. This CDR3 has 14 residues. Between the trimmed V and J ends, which lost 5 bases and 0 bases, there was a span of 11 bases. Germline CDR1 and CDR2: MNHEY and SVGAGI. The chain's CDR3 is CASSALDSSYEQYF. As DNA, the CDR3 is TGTGCCAGCAGTGCCTTAGATAGCTCCTACGAGCAGTACTTC.